This is a list of T cell receptor beta chains from one sample in a study of blood T cell repertoires in COVID-19. The table came from immunoSEQ multiplex PCR; TCRdb's copy has only in-frame clones and leaves some out. The table records roughly 300,000 clones, around 84% of them present only once. Sequencing was carried out using PBMCs or T cells enriched from blood (not recorded which). These receptors came from a man under 40 who had recovered from COVID-19. The CDR3 runs from the conserved cysteine through the conserved F or W. D genes are given only for firm matches. The size of a clone is reported for some rows only, either as once, few or many, or as a class for expanded clones.

j_call: TRBJ2-7
cdr3_length: 14
d_call: -
v_call: TRBV13
clone_size: -
cdr3_nt: TGTGCCAGCAGCTTAGGGGCCCTGAGGTACGAGCAGTACTTC
cdr3_aa: CASSLGALRYEQYF

j_call: TRBJ2-7
cdr3_length: 14
d_call: TRBD1
v_call: TRBV5-1
clone_size: -
cdr3_nt: TGCGCCAGCAGCTTCCGACAGGGGGCCTACGAGCAGTACTTC
cdr3_aa: CASSFRQGAYEQYF

j_call: TRBJ1-6
cdr3_length: 15
d_call: -
v_call: TRBV4-1
clone_size: once
cdr3_nt: TGCGCCAGCAGCCAAGGCAGCTCCTATAATTCACCCCTCCACTTT
cdr3_aa: CASSQGSSYNSPLHF

j_call: TRBJ1-5
cdr3_length: 15
d_call: TRBD1
v_call: TRBV28
clone_size: -
cdr3_nt: TGTGCCAGCAGTTTCCGGGACAGAGGCAATCAGCCCCAGCATTTT
cdr3_aa: CASSFRDRGNQPQHF

j_call: TRBJ2-3
cdr3_length: 16
d_call: TRBD2
v_call: TRBV4-1
clone_size: -
cdr3_nt: TGCGCCAGCAGCCAAGAGGGCCTAGCGGGGGGCATAGTGCAGTATTTT
cdr3_aa: CASSQEGLAGGIVQYF

j_call: TRBJ1-5
cdr3_length: 15
d_call: TRBD1
v_call: TRBV6-5
clone_size: -
cdr3_nt: TGTGCCAGCAGGGGGAACAGGGGGCGCGATCAGCCCCAGCATTTT
cdr3_aa: CASRGNRGRDQPQHF

j_call: TRBJ1-1
cdr3_length: 16
d_call: -
v_call: TRBV5-1
clone_size: -
cdr3_nt: TGCGCCAGCAGCTTTGGAGGGTCTACTATGAACACTGAAGCTTTCTTT
cdr3_aa: CASSFGGSTMNTEAFF

j_call: TRBJ2-2
cdr3_length: 22
d_call: TRBD1
v_call: TRBV19
clone_size: -
cdr3_nt: TGTGCCTGCTGGGCCGGGACAGCCGATGCGTCGGCCCCCTTAACGAACACCGGGGAGCTGTTTTTT
cdr3_aa: CACWAGTADASAPLTNTGELFF

j_call: TRBJ1-2
cdr3_length: 14
d_call: TRBD1
v_call: TRBV9
clone_size: -
cdr3_nt: TGTGCCAGCACCCAACAGGGGGCTAACTATGGCTACACCTTC
cdr3_aa: CASTQQGANYGYTF

j_call: TRBJ2-2
cdr3_length: 17
d_call: -
v_call: TRBV2
clone_size: -
cdr3_nt: TGTGCCAGCAGTGAAGCGAAAGGGACTCGGAACACCGGGGAGCTGTTTTTT
cdr3_aa: CASSEAKGTRNTGELFF

j_call: TRBJ2-3
cdr3_length: 16
d_call: TRBD2
v_call: TRBV9
clone_size: once
cdr3_nt: TGTGCCAGCAGCCCCCTTTTCGGGAGGACCACAGATACGCAGTATTTT
cdr3_aa: CASSPLFGRTTDTQYF

j_call: TRBJ2-7
cdr3_length: 13
d_call: -
v_call: TRBV12-5
clone_size: -
cdr3_nt: TGTGCTAGTGGGGGGGGTTCTGTGGGCGAGCAGTACTTC
cdr3_aa: CASGGGSVGEQYF

j_call: TRBJ1-2
cdr3_length: 13
d_call: TRBD1
v_call: TRBV2
clone_size: -
cdr3_nt: TGTGCCAGCAGGCCAGGGGGACGGTATGGCTACACCTTC
cdr3_aa: CASRPGGRYGYTF

j_call: TRBJ2-1
cdr3_length: 16
d_call: TRBD2
v_call: TRBV11-2
clone_size: once
cdr3_nt: TGTGCCAGCAGCTTAGATCCAGCGGGAGGGCCCAATGAGCAGTTCTTC
cdr3_aa: CASSLDPAGGPNEQFF

j_call: TRBJ1-5
cdr3_length: 15
d_call: -
v_call: TRBV5-1
clone_size: -
cdr3_nt: TGCGCCAGCAGCCCAGGGCTGAATAGCAATCAGCCCCAGCATTTT
cdr3_aa: CASSPGLNSNQPQHF

j_call: TRBJ2-5
cdr3_length: 15
d_call: -
v_call: TRBV5-1
clone_size: -
cdr3_nt: TGCGCCACCCAAAACCGGGACAAGGGGGAAGAGACCCAGTACTTC
cdr3_aa: CATQNRDKGEETQYF

j_call: TRBJ2-7
cdr3_length: 14
d_call: -
v_call: TRBV14
clone_size: many
cdr3_nt: TGTGCCAGCAGCCAAGTGGGGGGACCCTACGAGCAGTACTTC
cdr3_aa: CASSQVGGPYEQYF

j_call: TRBJ1-5
cdr3_length: 12
d_call: -
v_call: TRBV6-4
clone_size: once
cdr3_nt: TGTGCCAGCAGTGGCTCCTATCAGCCCCAGCATTTT
cdr3_aa: CASSGSYQPQHF

j_call: TRBJ1-5
cdr3_length: 13
d_call: -
v_call: TRBV30
clone_size: -
cdr3_nt: TGTGCCTGGAGCGGGGGAGGGAATCAGCCCCAGCATTTT
cdr3_aa: CAWSGGGNQPQHF

j_call: TRBJ1-4
cdr3_length: 12
d_call: -
v_call: TRBV6-6
clone_size: -
cdr3_nt: TGTGCCAGCAGACAAACGCCCGGGAAACTGTTTTTT
cdr3_aa: CASRQTPGKLFF

j_call: TRBJ2-1
cdr3_length: 16
d_call: TRBD2
v_call: TRBV2
clone_size: -
cdr3_nt: TGTGCCAGCAGTGAAATTCTCCGGGGGGAATACAATGAGCAGTTCTTC
cdr3_aa: CASSEILRGEYNEQFF

j_call: TRBJ2-1
cdr3_length: 16
d_call: -
v_call: TRBV5-1
clone_size: -
cdr3_nt: TGCGCCAGCAGCCCGAGGGCGGCAAGCTCCTACAATGAGCAGTTCTTC
cdr3_aa: CASSPRAASSYNEQFF

j_call: TRBJ1-1
cdr3_length: 14
d_call: -
v_call: TRBV5-4
clone_size: few
cdr3_nt: TGTGCCAGCAGCTTGGGTCAGATGAACACTGAAGCTTTCTTT
cdr3_aa: CASSLGQMNTEAFF

j_call: TRBJ2-7
cdr3_length: 14
d_call: -
v_call: TRBV28
clone_size: -
cdr3_nt: TGTGCCAGCAGGGGTCCCGGAGTGGCCTACGAGCAGTACTTC
cdr3_aa: CASRGPGVAYEQYF

j_call: TRBJ2-7
cdr3_length: 15
d_call: TRBD2
v_call: TRBV6-5
clone_size: -
cdr3_nt: TGTGCCAGCAGTTACTTAACTAGCGGGTGGTCCGAGCAGTACTTC
cdr3_aa: CASSYLTSGWSEQYF

j_call: TRBJ2-5
cdr3_length: 12
d_call: -
v_call: TRBV29-1
clone_size: -
cdr3_nt: TGCAGCGTTGTAACATACCAAGAGACCCAGTACTTC
cdr3_aa: CSVVTYQETQYF

j_call: TRBJ2-7
cdr3_length: 13
d_call: -
v_call: TRBV7-2
clone_size: -
cdr3_nt: TGTGCCAGCAGCAGCTACTCTCATTACGAGCAGTACTTC
cdr3_aa: CASSSYSHYEQYF

j_call: TRBJ2-3
cdr3_length: 16
d_call: TRBD2
v_call: TRBV11-3
clone_size: -
cdr3_nt: TGTGCCAGCACCCCTCTAGCGGGAGGGGCTACAGATACGCAGTATTTT
cdr3_aa: CASTPLAGGATDTQYF

j_call: TRBJ2-7
cdr3_length: 16
d_call: -
v_call: TRBV5-1
clone_size: -
cdr3_nt: TGCGCCAGCAGCTTGGGACAAGCCCGTAGCTCCTACGAGCAGTACTTC
cdr3_aa: CASSLGQARSSYEQYF

j_call: TRBJ1-6
cdr3_length: 17
d_call: -
v_call: TRBV25-1
clone_size: few
cdr3_nt: TGTGCCAGCAGTGAATTTAAGACGACAGGTGACTATTCACCCCTCCACTTT
cdr3_aa: CASSEFKTTGDYSPLHF

j_call: TRBJ1-2
cdr3_length: 14
d_call: -
v_call: TRBV30
clone_size: -
cdr3_nt: TGTGCCTGGAGTTTGACAGGCTTGGACTATGGCTACACCTTC
cdr3_aa: CAWSLTGLDYGYTF

j_call: TRBJ2-5
cdr3_length: 17
d_call: TRBD2
v_call: TRBV9
clone_size: -
cdr3_nt: TGTGCCAGCAGCGTCGCTCCGGCTAGCGGAGTAAGGGAGACCCAGTACTTC
cdr3_aa: CASSVAPASGVRETQYF

j_call: TRBJ2-7
cdr3_length: 11
d_call: -
v_call: TRBV6-5
clone_size: -
cdr3_nt: TGTGCCAGCATGGGGGGCTACGAGCAGTACTTC
cdr3_aa: CASMGGYEQYF

j_call: TRBJ1-5
cdr3_length: 16
d_call: -
v_call: TRBV5-6
clone_size: few
cdr3_nt: TGTGCCAGCAGTCTATATTCAGGGTTTGCTGATCAGCCCCAGCATTTT
cdr3_aa: CASSLYSGFADQPQHF

j_call: TRBJ1-6
cdr3_length: 14
d_call: TRBD1
v_call: TRBV5-1
clone_size: -
cdr3_nt: TGCGCCAGCAGCTTGGAAGGGGGCGACTCACCCCTCCACTTT
cdr3_aa: CASSLEGGDSPLHF

j_call: TRBJ2-7
cdr3_length: 15
d_call: TRBD2
v_call: TRBV2
clone_size: -
cdr3_nt: TGTGCCAGCAGGAGAGCTAGCGGGGCTACCTACGAGCAGTACTTC
cdr3_aa: CASRRASGATYEQYF

j_call: TRBJ1-1
cdr3_length: 16
d_call: -
v_call: TRBV19
clone_size: -
cdr3_nt: TGTGCCAGTAGTGCTGTTCCTGTAAAATCGGGCACTGAAGCTTTCTTT
cdr3_aa: CASSAVPVKSGTEAFF

j_call: TRBJ1-1
cdr3_length: 14
d_call: -
v_call: TRBV6-6
clone_size: -
cdr3_nt: TGTGCCAGCAGTTACACGGCAGGGGATACTGAAGCTTTCTTT
cdr3_aa: CASSYTAGDTEAFF

j_call: TRBJ2-7
cdr3_length: 14
d_call: TRBD1
v_call: TRBV18
clone_size: -
cdr3_nt: TGTGCCAGCTCACCAGTGACAGGGTCCCACGAGCAGTACTTC
cdr3_aa: CASSPVTGSHEQYF

j_call: TRBJ2-5
cdr3_length: 18
d_call: -
v_call: TRBV15
clone_size: once
cdr3_nt: TGTGCCACCAGCTCCGATCTGTCAGGGGAGCTAGAGAAAGAGACCCAGTACTTC
cdr3_aa: CATSSDLSGELEKETQYF

j_call: TRBJ2-3
cdr3_length: 13
d_call: TRBD1
v_call: TRBV6-5
clone_size: few
cdr3_nt: TGTGCCAGCAGGAGACAGGGCGGAGATACGCAGTATTTT
cdr3_aa: CASRRQGGDTQYF

j_call: TRBJ2-7
cdr3_length: 16
d_call: -
v_call: TRBV4-1
clone_size: -
cdr3_nt: TGCGCCAGCAGCCAAGGATCCCCGGGGAGCTCCTACGAGCAGTACTTC
cdr3_aa: CASSQGSPGSSYEQYF

j_call: TRBJ1-4
cdr3_length: 15
d_call: TRBD1
v_call: TRBV4-1
clone_size: -
cdr3_nt: TGCGCCAGCAGCCAACTCGGACAGGGTAATGAAAAACTGTTTTTT
cdr3_aa: CASSQLGQGNEKLFF

j_call: TRBJ1-6
cdr3_length: 14
d_call: TRBD1
v_call: TRBV28
clone_size: few
cdr3_nt: TGTGCCAGCAAGGAGGGGGCTTATAATTCACCCCTCCACTTT
cdr3_aa: CASKEGAYNSPLHF

j_call: TRBJ1-6
cdr3_length: 14
d_call: -
v_call: TRBV19
clone_size: -
cdr3_nt: TGTGCCAGTAGTGCTTTACAGGGTAATTCACCCCTCCACTTT
cdr3_aa: CASSALQGNSPLHF

j_call: TRBJ2-1
cdr3_length: 17
d_call: TRBD2
v_call: TRBV13
clone_size: -
cdr3_nt: TGTGCCAGCAGCTTATTTGGAGCTAGCGGGGGGGCCGATGAGCAGTTCTTC
cdr3_aa: CASSLFGASGGADEQFF